This T cell receptor (beta chain) was recovered during a study of blood T cell repertoires in COVID-19. Study-level background: The cDNA or gDNA used as material had been derived from T cells, B-cell-depleted T cells, or PBMCs.

The table lists this clone with many counts. V lost 3 bases and J 11 bases, leaving 14 bases between the germline ends. This CDR3 region has 14 residues. Germline V gene sequence: CDR1 SGHDN, CDR2 FVKESK. In the study's own analysis: Nucleated cell number was recorded as an estimate derived from reference gene primer amplification. Here immunoSEQ multiplex PCR was the method, and the copy in TCRdb shows in-frame clones only, minus some. That table furnishes V, J and clone size, whereas the DNA furnished D and trimming. The repertoire consists of roughly 100,000 clones, with around 84% occurring once and the leading ten covering 2.1%.

This rearrangement joins TRBV14 to TRBJ1-6, with D tentatively TRBD1 (5 bases). This receptor was identified in a human donor in a cohort sampled during active COVID-19. Sequences were obtained from peripheral blood. This CDR3 is CASSHRQSGAPLHF. In nucleotides, the CDR3 is TGTGCCAGCAGCCATAGGCAGTCGGGGGCACCCCTCCACTTT.